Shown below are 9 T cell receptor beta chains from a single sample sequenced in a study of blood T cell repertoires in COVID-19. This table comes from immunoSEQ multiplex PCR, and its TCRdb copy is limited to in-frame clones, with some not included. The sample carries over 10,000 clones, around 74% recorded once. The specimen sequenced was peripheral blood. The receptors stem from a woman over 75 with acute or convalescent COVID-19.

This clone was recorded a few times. The CDR3 nucleotides read TGTGCCAGAAGCTCCCCGGGACACAAAGCCAAAAACATTCAGTACTTC. This translates into CARSSPGHKAKNIQYF. The chain recombines TRBV5-3 with TRBJ2-4, with D tentatively TRBD1 (6 bases). TRBV5-3 is an open reading frame whose function is uncertain. With 3 bases removed from V and 0 bases from J, the gap between germline ends came to 13 bases. The CDR3 runs 16 residues.

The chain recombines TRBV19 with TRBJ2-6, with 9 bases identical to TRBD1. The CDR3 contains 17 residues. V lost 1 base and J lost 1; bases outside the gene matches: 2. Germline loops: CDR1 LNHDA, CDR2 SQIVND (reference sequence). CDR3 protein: CASSIVGQGSGANVLTF. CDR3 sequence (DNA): TGTGCCAGTAGTATAGTCGGACAGGGGTCTGGGGCCAACGTCCTGACTTTC.

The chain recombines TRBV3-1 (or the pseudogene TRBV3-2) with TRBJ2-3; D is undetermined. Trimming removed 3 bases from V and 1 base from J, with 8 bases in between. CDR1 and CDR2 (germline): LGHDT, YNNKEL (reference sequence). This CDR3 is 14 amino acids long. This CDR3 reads CASSQLGRTDTQYF. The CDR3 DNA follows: TGTGCCAGCAGCCAGCTAGGCCGCACAGATACGCAGTATTTT.

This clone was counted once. This chain's CDR3 is CASSRGQGAFGYTF. CDR3 coding DNA: TGTGCCAGCAGTCGCGGACAGGGGGCGTTTGGCTACACCTTC. The J gene is TRBJ1-2, the V gene TRBV27; 11 nucleotides align to TRBD1. The trim removed 5 bases at V and 7 bases at J, leaving 6 bases unmatched. Germline V gene lookup returns CDR1 MNHEY and CDR2 SMNVEV (reference sequence). The CDR3 consists of 14 residues.

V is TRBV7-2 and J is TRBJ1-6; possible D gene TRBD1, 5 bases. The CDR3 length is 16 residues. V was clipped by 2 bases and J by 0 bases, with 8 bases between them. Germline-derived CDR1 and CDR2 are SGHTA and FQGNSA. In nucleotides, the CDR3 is TGTGCCAGCAGCTTATCAGGGAACTCCTATAATTCACCCCTCCACTTT. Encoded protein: CASSLSGNSYNSPLHF.

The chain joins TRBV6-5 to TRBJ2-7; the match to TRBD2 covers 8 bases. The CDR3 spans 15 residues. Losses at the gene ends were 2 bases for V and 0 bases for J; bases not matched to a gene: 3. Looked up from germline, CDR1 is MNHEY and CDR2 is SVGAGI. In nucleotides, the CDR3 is TGTGCCAGCAGTTACGACGGGGGGGCCTCCTACGAGCAGTACTTC. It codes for CASSYDGGASYEQYF.

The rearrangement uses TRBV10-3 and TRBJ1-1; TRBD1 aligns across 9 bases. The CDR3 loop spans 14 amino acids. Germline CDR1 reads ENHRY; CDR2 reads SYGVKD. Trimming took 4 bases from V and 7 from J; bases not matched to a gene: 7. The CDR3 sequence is CAISGTGAVFEAFF. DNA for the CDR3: TGTGCCATCAGTGGGACAGGGGCGGTATTTGAAGCTTTCTTT.

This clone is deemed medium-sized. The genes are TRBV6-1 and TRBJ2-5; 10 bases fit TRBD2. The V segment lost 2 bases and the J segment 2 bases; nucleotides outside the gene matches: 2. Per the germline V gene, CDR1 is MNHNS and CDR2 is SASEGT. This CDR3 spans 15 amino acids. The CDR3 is CASSESSGGQETQYF. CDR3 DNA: TGTGCCAGCAGTGAATCTAGCGGGGGACAAGAGACCCAGTACTTC.

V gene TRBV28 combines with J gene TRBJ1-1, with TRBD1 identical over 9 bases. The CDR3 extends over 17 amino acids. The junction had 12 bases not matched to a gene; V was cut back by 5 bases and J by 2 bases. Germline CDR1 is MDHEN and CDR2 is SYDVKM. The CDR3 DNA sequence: TGTGCCAGCAGTCTGCGAACAGGGGGCCCACTTAACACTGAAGCTTTCTTT. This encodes CASSLRTGGPLNTEAFF.